The clone carrying this T cell receptor (beta chain) was detected only a few times. TCRdb re-analysed the 5' RACE reads in MiXCR, keeping a single row per CDR3 protein. The sample contains 150,000 or so distinct CDR3 sequences, around a third of which appear only once. Per the germline V gene, CDR1 is MNHEY and CDR2 is SVGEGT. This CDR3 is built from 16 residues. Trimming took off 2 bases at V and 7 bases at J, with 18 bases between the two ends. This specimen comes from a study of CD8 T cells in ankylosing spondylitis. The chain links TRBV6-2 or TRBV6-3 to TRBJ1-5; D is possibly TRBD1 (6 bases). Sequenced sample: synovial fluid, either unsorted or a sorted T cell fraction (not recorded which). This clonotype originated in a male donor with ankylosing spondylitis. CDR3 sequence reads: CASSYTGEGVEQPQHF. In DNA, the CDR3 is TGTGCCAGCAGTTACACCGGGGAGGGGGTTGAACAGCCCCAGCATTTT.